This T cell receptor beta chain emerged from a study of blood T cell repertoires in COVID-19. About the research overall: Among Cohort 3 donors, those recovered had two negative PCRs, clearance, or symptom resolution. PBMCs, B-cell-depleted T cells, or T cells were the source of the cDNA or gDNA that made up the material.

Cohorts were assigned according to the clinical history that participants reported. With 4 bases removed from V and 0 bases from J, the gap between germline ends came to 10 bases. The CDR3 consists of 15 residues. CDR1 and CDR2 from the germline V gene are MDHEN and SYDVKM. Profiling relied on immunoSEQ multiplex PCR, and the TCRdb table lists in-frame clones only, not all of them. The table records about 170,000 clones, approximately 79% of them present only once. The chain couples TRBV28 to TRBJ1-5, with D possibly matching TRBD1 (5 bases). The sequence was obtained from a woman in her 70s in a cohort exposed to, infected with or recovered from COVID-19 (not recorded which). Sequencing was done on a sample of PBMCs or T cells enriched from blood (not recorded which). The CDR3, as DNA: TGTGCCAGCAGTTCAGGACATTTTAGCAATCAGCCCCAGCATTTT. Its translation: CASSSGHFSNQPQHF.